The entry that follows covers one T cell receptor (beta chain) sequence. These data belong to a study of blood T cell repertoires in COVID-19. Study background: Donors in the United States, Italy and Spain gave samples during acute or convalescent COVID-19. Sources were T cells, B-cell-depleted T cells, or PBMCs; the material itself was cDNA or gDNA.

In the original processing: How many nucleated cells were present was estimated from reference gene primer amplification. Sequencing used immunoSEQ multiplex PCR; TCRdb keeps in-frame clones, though not all of them. V, J and clone size derive from that table, while D and trimming were established from the DNA sequence. In the table there are 160,000 or so clones, 80% to 90% of which are singletons. The V gene end was trimmed by 0 bases and the J gene end by 10 bases; junction bases not matched to a gene: 4. This CDR3 is built from 15 residues. Germline loops: CDR1 MNHEY, CDR2 SVGAGI. The source material was peripheral blood. The receptor comes from a man aged 60 to 69 with acute or convalescent COVID-19. The chain has TRBV6-5 and TRBJ1-6; 9 bases map to TRBD1. CDR3 DNA: TGTGCCAGCAGTTACTCGAACAGGGGGCGATCACCCCTCCACTTT. As protein: CASSYSNRGRSPLHF.